The 32 T cell receptor beta chains below were found in one sample sequenced in a study of T-cell memory formation after mild COVID-19. TCRdb used MiXCR to reprocess the 5' RACE reads, holding one entry per CDR3 protein. The repertoire holds about 440,000 distinct CDR3 sequences, with around 19% as singletons. The material sequenced was PBMCs or a T cell subset sorted from them (not recorded which). Receptors were obtained from an adult woman who had mild COVID-19 (a few samples of this study predate the infection). Cell type and time point are not known.

Here the CDR3 DNA reads TGCGCCAGCAGCTTGAGTACCTGGGGGAACACTGAAGCTTTCTTT. The encoded protein is CASSLSTWGNTEAFF. V and J are TRBV5-1 and TRBJ1-1; D gene ambiguous. The CDR3 is 15 residues long. Germline loops: CDR1 SGHRS, CDR2 YFSETQ. V lost 1 base and J 1 base, leaving 11 bases between the germline ends.

The chain couples TRBV5-1 to TRBJ1-2, with 7 bases that match TRBD1. Germline loops: CDR1 SGHRS, CDR2 YFSETQ. The CDR3 is 15 residues long. The ends lost 4 bases at V and 1 base at J; junction bases unmatched: 7. CDR3 nucleotide sequence: TGCGCCAGCAGCCTCGGGACAGACCATAACTATGGCTACACCTTC. Translating gives CASSLGTDHNYGYTF.

The chain recombines TRBV29-1 with TRBJ1-2; 9 nucleotides match TRBD1. Germline CDR1 and CDR2: SQVTM and ANQGSEA. The CDR3 spans 11 residues. Losses at the gene ends were 8 bases for V and 10 bases for J; bases not matched to a gene: 8. As DNA, the CDR3 is TGCAGCATCCGGGACAGGGCCTACTACACCTTC. It specifies CSIRDRAYYTF.

The chain uses TRBV5-6 and TRBJ1-1; 11 bases agree with TRBD1. The junction had 7 bases not matched to a gene; V was cut back by 4 bases and J by 5 bases. The CDR3 has 15 residues. Germline CDR1 is SGHDT and CDR2 is YYEEEE. In DNA, the CDR3 is TGTGCCAGCAGCATCTCCGGGACAGGGGGGACTGAAGCTTTCTTT. Protein sequence: CASSISGTGGTEAFF.

This clonotype was observed a few times. The V and J genes are TRBV9 and TRBJ2-1; D is perhaps TRBD1 (6 bases). Germline V gene sequence: CDR1 SGDLS, CDR2 YYNGEE. V lost 2 bases to trimming and J lost 7 bases, with 7 bases between them. This CDR3 is 12 amino acids long. The CDR3 loop is CASSVTGNEQFF. In DNA, the CDR3 is TGTGCCAGCAGCGTCACAGGGAATGAGCAGTTCTTC.

This clonotype was seen a handful of times. The J gene is TRBJ1-1, the V gene TRBV5-1; 9 positions agree with TRBD1. The length of the CDR3 is 17 residues. From germline, CDR1 is SGHRS and CDR2 YFSETQ. The V gene end was trimmed by 0 bases and the J gene end by 3 bases; junction bases not matched to a gene: 9. The CDR3 loop is CASSLGGTGGVYTEAFF. Written as DNA, the CDR3 is TGCGCCAGCAGCTTGGGGGGAACAGGGGGCGTTTACACTGAAGCTTTCTTT.

The chain recombines TRBV7-3 with TRBJ2-2; D is possibly TRBD1 (6 bases). With 0 bases removed from V and 2 bases from J, the gap between germline ends came to 16 bases. The CDR3 totals 18 residues. Germline lookup yields CDR1 SGHTA and CDR2 FQGTGA. CDR3 sequence reads: CASSLTSDSLINTGELFF. CDR3 coding DNA: TGTGCCAGCAGCTTAACCTCGGACAGTTTGATAAACACCGGGGAGCTGTTTTTT.

The chain recombines TRBV5-1 with TRBJ2-7, with 11 positions matching TRBD2. The germline CDR1 and CDR2 sequences are SGHRS and YFSETQ. The CDR3 sequence is 17 residues long. Trimming took 0 bases from V and 5 from J; bases not matched to a gene: 10. The CDR3 region is CASSLASVAGGQDEQYF. CDR3 DNA: TGCGCCAGCAGCTTGGCCTCTGTAGCGGGAGGGCAAGACGAGCAGTACTTC.

The chain combines TRBV7-8 with TRBJ2-5; TRBD1 matches 8 bases. CDR1 and CDR2 from the germline V gene are SGHVS and FQNEAQ. V trimming: 5 bases; J trimming: 5 bases; junction bases outside the gene matches: 7. The CDR3 is 14 amino acids. In DNA, the CDR3 is TGTGCCAGCAGCAAAGACAGGGGCTGGGAGACCCAGTACTTC. Its translation is CASSKDRGWETQYF.

Only a few counts were recorded for this clonotype. The chain joins TRBV20-1 to TRBJ2-2; D is unclear. V was pared by 6 bases and J by 6 bases, with 11 bases between. The CDR3 consists of 12 residues. Looked up from germline, CDR1 is DFQATT and CDR2 is SNEGSKA (reference sequence). This CDR3 is CSAEGVAGELFF. Written as DNA, the CDR3 is TGCAGTGCCGAAGGTGTGGCCGGGGAGCTGTTTTTT.

This clonotype was detected only a few times. The CDR3 region is CASSYSAGSGGTTDTQYF. The DNA for the CDR3 is TGTGCCAGCAGTTACTCAGCTGGAAGCGGGGGGACCACAGATACGCAGTATTTT. The chain carries TRBV6-5 and TRBJ2-3; 9 nucleotides agree with TRBD2. Germline CDR1 and CDR2: MNHEY and SVGAGI. The CDR3 spans 18 residues. V lost 0 bases and J lost 2; bases outside the gene matches: 9.

This clonotype was detected ten times or more. V and J are TRBV3-1 and TRBJ2-1, with TRBD1 matching over 7 bases. The CDR3 totals 16 residues. V gave up 4 bases and J gave up 4 bases; unmatched junction bases: 10. Germline values: CDR1 LGHDT, CDR2 YNNKEL (reference sequence). The CDR3 loop is CASSPPTGTRYNEQFF. CDR3 coding DNA: TGTGCCAGCAGCCCGCCGACAGGGACCCGTTACAATGAGCAGTTCTTC.

This clonotype showed up just a few times. The J gene is TRBJ1-5, the V gene TRBV20-1; a possible D gene is TRBD1 (5 bases). V was clipped by 3 bases and J by 2 bases, with 17 bases between them. Per germline, CDR1 DFQATT and CDR2 SNEGSKA (reference sequence). The CDR3 spans 16 residues. In DNA, the CDR3 is TGCAGTGCTAGTAGTGGGGGGGTTTTCGGCAATCAGCCCCAGCATTTT. Its translation: CSASSGGVFGNQPQHF.

This clonotype was recorded once. The rearrangement joins TRBV20-1 to TRBJ1-1; no firm D call. CDR3 length: 14 amino acids. The germline gives CDR1 DFQATT, CDR2 SNEGSKA (reference sequence). The V and J ends lost 0 bases and 1 base respectively, with 9 bases between them. CDR3 sequence reads: CSARDITANTEAFF. For the CDR3, the DNA is TGCAGTGCTAGAGATATCACAGCGAACACTGAAGCTTTCTTT.

This sequence joins TRBV7-2 and TRBJ2-1, with 7 bases fitting TRBD2. V dropped 1 base and J dropped 5; count of bases not matched to a gene: 17. Germline V gene lookup returns CDR1 SGHTA and CDR2 FQGNSA. The CDR3 consists of 19 residues. The chain's CDR3 is CASSLEIPAGLVLDNEQFF. CDR3 DNA: TGTGCCAGCAGCTTAGAGATTCCTGCAGGACTAGTATTAGACAATGAGCAGTTCTTC.

This clonotype was found a few times. The rearrangement links TRBV6-1 to TRBJ1-1, with D maybe TRBD1 (5 bases). CDR3 length equals 15 residues. V was pared by 2 bases and J by 0 bases, with 10 bases between. CDR1 is MNHNS and CDR2 is SASEGT in the germline V gene. The chain's CDR3 is CASSEWGVVNTEAFF. The DNA of the CDR3 is TGTGCCAGCAGTGAATGGGGGGTGGTGAACACTGAAGCTTTCTTT.

This clonotype was observed a few times. The V gene is TRBV12-3 or TRBV12-4, the J gene TRBJ2-3; 15 bases agree with TRBD2. V shed 5 bases, J shed 4 bases, and the junction held 10 bases outside the gene matches. The CDR3 totals 18 residues. Written as DNA, the CDR3 is TGTGCCAGCAGTCCCGGGACTAGCGGGGGGTTTTGGGCAGATACGCAGTATTTT. As protein: CASSPGTSGGFWADTQYF.

In this sample, this clonotype turned up a few times. This sequence joins TRBV6-1 and TRBJ1-2, with D possibly TRBD1 on 5 matching bases. The ends were cut back, 1 base at V and 11 bases at J, with 17 bases in the middle. Per the germline V gene, CDR1 is MNHNS and CDR2 is SASEGT. The CDR3 consists of 14 residues. The CDR3 nucleotides are TGTGCCAGCAGTGAAGATCCCAGGGAAGGGGATTACACCTTC. Protein product: CASSEDPREGDYTF.

This clonotype has more than one count but fewer than ten. The chain recombines TRBV4-1 with TRBJ2-7; TRBD1 matches at 11 bases. V dropped 4 bases and J dropped 5; count of bases not matched to a gene: 4. CDR3 length equals 14 residues. The germline CDR1 and CDR2 sequences are MGHRA and YSYEKL. The CDR3 sequence: CASSRTGGNNEQYF. The CDR3, as DNA: TGCGCCAGCAGCCGGACAGGGGGCAACAACGAGCAGTACTTC.

This clonotype has a handful of counts. J is TRBJ1-1 and V is TRBV6-1, with a tentative D call TRBD1 (6 bases). The length of the CDR3 is 14 residues. Germline V lookup: CDR1 MNHNS, CDR2 SASEGT. The V and J ends lost 6 bases and 4 bases respectively, with 15 bases between them. The CDR3 region has the DNA TGTGCCAGCAGGAACAGGGCTCTAGGCACTGAAGCTTTCTTT. Protein: CASRNRALGTEAFF.

J is TRBJ2-3 and V is TRBV20-1; TRBD1 matches at 8 bases. From germline, CDR1 is DFQATT and CDR2 SNEGSKA (reference sequence). The CDR3 sequence is 14 residues long. Unmatched junction bases numbered 4, after V lost 3 bases and J lost 2 bases. CDR3 in DNA: TGCAGTGCTAGGGGACAGGAGAACACAGATACGCAGTATTTT. Translating gives CSARGQENTDTQYF.

This clonotype was counted a few times. The chain uses TRBV5-6 and TRBJ2-2, with 7 nucleotides matching TRBD1. The length of the CDR3 is 15 residues. Unmatched junction bases numbered 3, after V lost 3 bases and J lost 1 base. The germline CDR1 and CDR2 sequences are SGHDT and YYEEEE. In nucleotides, the CDR3 is TGTGCCAGCAGCTGGGACAGCCTGAACACCGGGGAGCTGTTTTTT. Amino acids: CASSWDSLNTGELFF.

CDR3 nucleotides: TGTGCCAGCAGCCCCGACTCGACAGGGGAGAGTCAGCCCCAGCATTTT. This translates into CASSPDSTGESQPQHF. The rearrangement links TRBV12-3 or TRBV12-4 to TRBJ1-5; 8 nucleotides align to TRBD1. V dropped 6 bases and J dropped 6; count of bases not matched to a gene: 13. This CDR3 has 16 residues.

This rearrangement joins TRBV18 to TRBJ1-1; TRBD1 matches 9 bases. CDR3 length equals 17 residues. V lost 1 base and J lost 3; bases outside the gene matches: 9. Germline V gene lookup returns CDR1 KGHSH and CDR2 LQKENI. The CDR3 region has the DNA TGTGCCAGCTCACCACGGGACCTCGGGACAGGGTACACTGAAGCTTTCTTT. It encodes CASSPRDLGTGYTEAFF.

The chain uses TRBV20-1 and TRBJ2-3; the D is unclear. Germline V gene lookup returns CDR1 DFQATT and CDR2 SNEGSKA (reference sequence). CDR3 length: 14 residues. The V end lost 4 bases, the J end lost 7 bases, and 18 bases lay between the germline ends. The CDR3: CSAKDGLAWNTQYF. The CDR3 nucleotides are TGCAGTGCTAAGGACGGGCTGGCTTGGAATACGCAGTATTTT.

V and J are TRBV19 and TRBJ1-6; tentatively, D is TRBD1 (5 bases). Germline V lookup: CDR1 LNHDA, CDR2 SQIVND (reference sequence). CDR3 length equals 15 residues. Trimming stripped 5 bases from V and 6 bases from J, with 14 bases between. CDR3 bases: TGTGCCAGTAGTCCATATTCAGGGAGTAATTCACCCCTCCACTTT. Its protein is CASSPYSGSNSPLHF.

The chain is built from TRBV7-7 and TRBJ2-5; 9 bases agree with TRBD2. The CDR3 loop spans 13 amino acids. Germline trimming cut 8 bases from V and 5 bases from J; bases unmatched to any gene: 6. Germline CDR1 SSHAT, CDR2 FNYEAQ (reference sequence). The CDR3 loop is CASRSGGEETQYF. The CDR3 bases are TGTGCCAGCCGTAGCGGGGGAGAGGAGACCCAGTACTTC.

This clonotype showed up many times. The V and J genes are TRBV9 and TRBJ2-3; TRBD2 matches at 8 bases. V shed 3 bases and J 6 bases; nucleotides not matched to a gene: 18. This CDR3 region has 18 residues. Germline V gives CDR1 SGDLS, CDR2 YYNGEE. The DNA of the CDR3 is TGTGCCAGCAGCGCCCACACTTCGACGGGAGGGCTGTCGGATACGCAGTATTTT. Its protein product is CASSAHTSTGGLSDTQYF.

The chain links TRBV20-1 to TRBJ2-1; D perhaps matches TRBD2 (5 bases). Germline values: CDR1 DFQATT, CDR2 SNEGSKA (reference sequence). V was pared by 3 bases and J by 3 bases, with 21 bases between. The CDR3 consists of 17 residues. Here the CDR3 reads CSARAGFPTAGYNEQFF. CDR3 nucleotides: TGCAGTGCTAGGGCCGGGTTCCCGACCGCGGGCTACAATGAGCAGTTCTTC.

This clonotype was seen a few times. The chain links TRBV9 to TRBJ2-1; 10 bases are shared with TRBD2. Germline-derived CDR1 and CDR2 are SGDLS and YYNGEE. Germline trimming cut 3 bases from V and 6 bases from J; bases unmatched to any gene: 6. The CDR3 consists of 15 residues. CDR3 loop: CASSAAGGGGNEQFF. DNA of the CDR3: TGTGCCAGCAGCGCAGCGGGAGGGGGGGGCAATGAGCAGTTCTTC.

This clonotype has just a few counts. This chain joins TRBV27 and TRBJ2-7, with D perhaps TRBD2 (7 bases). Germline lookup yields CDR1 MNHEY and CDR2 SMNVEV (reference sequence). The CDR3 loop spans 14 amino acids. Trimming stripped 7 bases from V and 7 bases from J, with 20 bases between. CDR3 sequence reads: CASTPLGGQGEQYF. The CDR3 nucleotides are TGTGCCAGCACTCCCCTGGGGGGGCAGGGGGAGCAGTACTTC.

This sequence joins TRBV5-1 and TRBJ2-7; D possibly uses TRBD1 or TRBD2 (6 bases each). From germline, CDR1 is SGHRS and CDR2 YFSETQ. The CDR3 sequence is 13 residues long. V lost 7 bases, J lost 3 bases, and 14 bases lay in between. The CDR3, as DNA: TGCGCCAGCGGCCTAGGGGGGAACTACGAGCAGTACTTC. Translation: CASGLGGNYEQYF.